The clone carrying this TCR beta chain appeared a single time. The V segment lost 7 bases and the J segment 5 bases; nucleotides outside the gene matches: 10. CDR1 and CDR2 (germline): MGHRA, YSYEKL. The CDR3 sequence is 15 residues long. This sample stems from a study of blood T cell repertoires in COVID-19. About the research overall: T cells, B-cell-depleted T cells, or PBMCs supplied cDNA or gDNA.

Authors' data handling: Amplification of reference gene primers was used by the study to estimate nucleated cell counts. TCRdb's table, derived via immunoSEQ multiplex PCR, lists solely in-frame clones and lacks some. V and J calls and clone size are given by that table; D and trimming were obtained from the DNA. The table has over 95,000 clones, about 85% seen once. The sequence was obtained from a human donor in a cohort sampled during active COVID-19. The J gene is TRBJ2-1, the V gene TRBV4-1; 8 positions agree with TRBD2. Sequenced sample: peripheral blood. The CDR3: CASTLDGGAHNEQFF. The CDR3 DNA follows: TGCGCCAGCACACTAGACGGGGGGGCCCACAATGAGCAGTTCTTC.